The rows below give T cell receptor beta chains drawn from one sample of a study of T cell changes during pregnancy in multiple sclerosis. Method: immunoSEQ multiplex PCR; TCRdb's copy keeps in-frame clones and lacks some. The sample lists 70,000 to 95,000 clones, approximately 94% occurring once. Sequencing was performed on peripheral blood, taken in the third trimester of pregnancy. The receptors were gathered from a female donor with multiple sclerosis, enrolled in a pregnancy study. CDR3s include the opening cysteine and the closing phenylalanine or tryptophan. D genes are given only for firm matches.

V,D,J,CDR3,DNA
TRBV7-9,TRBD2,TRBJ2-2,CASSHWTSGRPGELFF,TGTGCCAGCAGCCACTGGACTAGCGGGAGACCTGGGGAGCTGTTTTTT
TRBV19,-,TRBJ2-2,CASSEYSNTGELFF,TGTGCCAGTAGTGAGTATTCGAACACCGGGGAGCTGTTTTTT
TRBV5-1,TRBD2,TRBJ2-7,CASSARTSGYEQYF,TGCGCCAGCTCAGCAAGGACTAGCGGCTACGAGCAGTACTTC
TRBV2,-,TRBJ2-1,CASSDGIAFNEQFF,TGTGCCAGCAGTGACGGAATAGCTTTTAATGAGCAGTTCTTC
TRBV7-8,TRBD2,TRBJ2-1,CASSSSPGLARLGEQFF,TGTGCCAGCAGCTCCTCACCCGGACTAGCGCGTTTAGGTGAGCAGTTCTTC
TRBV7-2,TRBD1,TRBJ2-7,CASSSQGSSYEQYF,TGTGCCAGCAGTTCACAGGGGTCCTCCTACGAGCAGTACTTC
TRBV28,TRBD2,TRBJ2-1,CASRGIGLAPYNEQFF,TGTGCCAGCAGGGGAATAGGACTAGCGCCGTACAATGAGCAGTTCTTC
TRBV7-6,TRBD1,TRBJ1-4,CASSSGQIDEKLFF,TGTGCCAGCAGCTCGGGACAGATAGACGAAAAACTGTTTTTT
TRBV19,TRBD2,TRBJ2-3,CASSIRGGASTSTDTQYF,TGTGCCAGTAGTATACGCGGGGGAGCTAGTACTAGCACAGATACGCAGTATTTT
TRBV5-1,TRBD2,TRBJ2-3,CASSLAPLLAGGTDTQYF,TGCGCCAGCAGCTTGGCCCCATTACTAGCGGGAGGCACAGATACGCAGTATTTT
TRBV7-6,TRBD2,TRBJ2-5,CASSSVSGRGETQYF,TGTGCCAGCAGCTCTGTAAGCGGGAGAGGAGAGACCCAGTACTTC
TRBV4-2,-,TRBJ2-7,CASSHLSGLRSYEQYF,TGTGCCAGCAGCCATCTTAGCGGTCTACGCTCCTACGAGCAGTACTTC
TRBV7-8,-,TRBJ2-1,CASSLANPGEQFF,TGTGCCAGCAGCTTAGCAAATCCGGGGGAGCAGTTCTTC
TRBV19,TRBD2,TRBJ2-1,CASSMILGLAILSSYNEQFF,TGTGCCAGTAGTATGATCCTGGGACTAGCGATACTAAGCTCCTACAATGAGCAGTTCTTC
TRBV5-1,TRBD2,TRBJ2-1,CASSLRLAGGNEQFF,TGCGCCAGCAGCTTGAGGCTAGCGGGAGGGAATGAGCAGTTCTTC
TRBV2,-,TRBJ2-1,CASIAPGSYNEQFF,TGTGCCAGCATAGCCCCCGGCTCCTACAATGAGCAGTTCTTC
TRBV28,TRBD1,TRBJ2-7,CASSGGQPTYEQYF,TGTGCCAGCAGTGGGGGACAGCCTACCTACGAGCAGTACTTC
TRBV6-6,TRBD1,TRBJ1-5,CASKGQGSNQPQHF,TGTGCCAGCAAGGGACAGGGGAGCAATCAGCCCCAGCATTTT
TRBV29-1,TRBD1,TRBJ1-3,CSVGLGQVGNTIYF,TGCAGCGTTGGGCTCGGACAGGTTGGAAACACCATATATTTT
TRBV9,-,TRBJ1-5,CASSPAGANQPQHF,TGTGCCAGCAGCCCTGCAGGGGCCAATCAGCCCCAGCATTTT
TRBV6-5,-,TRBJ1-1,CASRAPWTEAFF,TGTGCCAGCAGGGCTCCTTGGACTGAAGCTTTCTTT
TRBV6-1,-,TRBJ2-7,CASSVREQYF,TGTGCCAGCAGTGTGCGCGAGCAGTACTTC
TRBV5-1,-,TRBJ2-1,CASSSRQVWTSSHNEQFF,TGCGCCAGCAGCTCGAGACAGGTTTGGACTAGTTCTCACAATGAGCAGTTCTTC
TRBV15,-,TRBJ1-5,CATSRGDINQPQHF,TGTGCCACCAGCAGAGGGGACATCAATCAGCCCCAGCATTTT
TRBV5-4,-,TRBJ2-2,CASSLDSNTGELFF,TGTGCCAGCAGCTTGGACAGCAACACCGGGGAGCTGTTTTTT
TRBV11-3,TRBD2,TRBJ2-2,CASSSGRLAGGYTGELFF,TGTGCCAGCAGCTCAGGGAGACTAGCGGGAGGCTACACCGGGGAGCTGTTTTTT
TRBV28,TRBD1,TRBJ1-1,CASRTYTGGTEAFF,TGTGCCAGCAGAACATATACAGGGGGAACTGAAGCTTTCTTT
TRBV2,TRBD2,TRBJ2-1,CASSETSAGEQFF,TGTGCCAGCAGCGAGACTAGCGCCGGTGAGCAGTTCTTC
TRBV5-4,TRBD2,TRBJ2-5,CASSLAQRESETQYF,TGTGCCAGCAGCTTGGCGCAGCGGGAGAGCGAGACCCAGTACTTC
TRBV10-1,-,TRBJ1-5,CASSPRAGDGPQHF,TGCGCCAGCAGTCCCCGGGCAGGGGACGGTCCCCAGCATTTT
TRBV9,-,TRBJ2-1,CASSSRDYEQFF,TGTGCCAGCAGCAGCAGGGATTATGAGCAGTTCTTC
TRBV5-4,-,TRBJ1-2,CASSLAGLSKEANYGYTF,TGTGCCAGCAGCTTGGCCGGTTTGTCGAAGGAGGCTAACTATGGCTACACCTTC
TRBV27,-,TRBJ1-1,CASSLTVNTEAFF,TGTGCCAGCAGTTTAACAGTCAACACTGAAGCTTTCTTT
TRBV5-1,TRBD2,TRBJ2-2,CASSLGGLAGVSPGELFF,TGCGCCAGCAGCTTGGGGGGACTAGCGGGAGTTAGTCCCGGGGAGCTGTTTTTT
TRBV5-6,TRBD1,TRBJ2-4,CASSRIDRGGNIQYF,TGTGCCAGCAGCCGGATAGACAGGGGTGGGAACATTCAGTACTTC
TRBV28,TRBD2,TRBJ2-7,CASSPHTSGSWGEQYF,TGTGCCAGCAGTCCTCACACTAGCGGGAGTTGGGGCGAGCAGTACTTC
TRBV15,-,TRBJ2-5,CATSRGIQETQYF,TGTGCCACCAGCAGAGGTATACAAGAGACCCAGTACTTC
TRBV4-1,TRBD1,TRBJ1-2,CASSPTQGSGYTF,TGCGCCAGCAGCCCCACACAGGGGAGCGGCTACACCTTC
TRBV7-9,-,TRBJ1-5,CASSSGGINQPQHF,TGTGCCAGCAGCTCCGGGGGTATCAATCAGCCCCAGCATTTT
TRBV5-1,TRBD1,TRBJ2-6,CASSAWGTGGLGGANVLTF,TGCGCCAGCAGCGCCTGGGGGACAGGGGGCTTGGGTGGGGCCAACGTCCTGACTTTC
TRBV27,-,TRBJ2-3,CASSLVTGPSGRANTQYF,TGTGCCAGCAGTTTAGTAACAGGGCCTAGCGGTAGAGCGAATACGCAGTATTTT